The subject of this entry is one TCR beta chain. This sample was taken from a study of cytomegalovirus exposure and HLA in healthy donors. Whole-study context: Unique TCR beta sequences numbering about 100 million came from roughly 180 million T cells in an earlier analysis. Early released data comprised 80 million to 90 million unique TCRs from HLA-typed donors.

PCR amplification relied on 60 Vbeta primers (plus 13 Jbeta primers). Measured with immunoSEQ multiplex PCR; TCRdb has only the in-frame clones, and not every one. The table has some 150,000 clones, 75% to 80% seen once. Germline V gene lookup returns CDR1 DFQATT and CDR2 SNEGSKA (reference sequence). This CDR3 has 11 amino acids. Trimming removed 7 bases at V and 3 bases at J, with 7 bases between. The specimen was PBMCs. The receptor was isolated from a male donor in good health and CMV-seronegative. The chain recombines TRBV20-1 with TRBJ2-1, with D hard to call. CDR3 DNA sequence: TGCAGTGTCGCGGACTACAATGAGCAGTTCTTC. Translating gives CSVADYNEQFF.